This TCR beta chain emerged from a study of blood T cells in healthy people across ages. The second PCR ran roughly 7 to 11 cycles with a sample-barcoded 5' primer and J-beta primers. Using its own MiXCR run on the 5' RACE reads, TCRdb lists one record per CDR3 protein. Counted here are approximately 670,000 distinct CDR3 sequences, around 43% occurring once; the ten biggest clones make up about 30%. The TCR sequence derives from an elderly man in good health. Sequencing was performed on blood.

The CDR3 protein is CAISEANANSPLHF. The CDR3 coding sequence is TGTGCCATCAGTGAGGCGAACGCCAATTCACCCCTCCACTTT. The chain employs TRBV10-3 and TRBJ1-6; D gene unclear. Germline assignment: CDR1 ENHRY and CDR2 SYGVKD. CDR3 length: 14 amino acids. Trimming removed 2 bases at V and 7 bases at J, with 9 bases between.